This entry lists 30 T cell receptor beta chains sequenced from one sample in a study of cytomegalovirus exposure and HLA in healthy donors. The PCR employed 60 Vbeta primers together with 13 Jbeta primers. Using immunoSEQ multiplex PCR, the repertoire was profiled, and TCRdb retains in-frame clones only, with some absent. The sample records around 160,000 clones, roughly three quarters being singletons. The sequenced sample was PBMCs. The receptors originated from a male donor in good health and CMV-seropositive.

V gene TRBV12-5 combines with J gene TRBJ2-6, with 9 bases that match TRBD1. Germline V lookup: CDR1 LGHNT, CDR2 FRNRAP. The CDR3 has 23 amino acids. Germline trimming cut 0 bases from V and 1 base from J; bases unmatched to any gene: 19. CDR3 loop: CASGLVLGRGQGTSWSGANVLTF. As DNA, the CDR3 is TGTGCTAGTGGTTTGGTACTTGGACGGGGACAGGGTACTTCCTGGTCTGGGGCCAACGTCCTGACTTTC.

This clone was seen a few times. V is TRBV7-6 and J is TRBJ1-1, with a weak D call TRBD1 (5 bases). Germline CDR1 SGHVS, CDR2 FNYEAQ. The CDR3 contains 13 residues. CDR3 nucleotides: TGTGCGGTGCGGGGCTCCAAGGGCACTGAAGCTTTCTTT. This translates into CAVRGSKGTEAFF. The variable domain in full, completed from reference TRBV7-6 and TRBJ1-1, reads GAGVSQSPRYKVTKRGQDVALRCDPISGHVSLYWYRQALGQGPEFLTYFNYEAQQDKSGLPNDRFSAERPEGSISTLTIQRTEQRDSAMYRCAVRGSKGTEAFFGQGTRLTVV.

This sequence joins TRBV5-1 and TRBJ1-4, with D perhaps TRBD1 (5 bases). The V gene's germline CDR1 is SGHRS and CDR2 YFSETQ. Trimming removed 1 base at V and 0 bases at J, with 10 bases between. The CDR3 runs 16 residues. This CDR3 reads CASSLPQGTTNEKLFF. For the CDR3, the DNA is TGCGCCAGCAGCTTGCCGCAGGGAACAACTAATGAAAAACTGTTTTTT.

Worth noting for this clone: Other DNA sequences in the sample encode the same CDR3. The chain uses TRBV6-5 and TRBJ1-5, with D tentatively TRBD1 (6 bases). Germline assignment: CDR1 MNHEY and CDR2 SVGAGI. Trimming cost V 5 bases and J 7 bases, with 12 bases left between them. The CDR3 extends over 13 amino acids. As DNA, the CDR3 is TGTGCCAGCAGTCGAGGGGGAAACCAGCCCCAGCATTTT. This encodes CASSRGGNQPQHF.

The rearrangement links TRBV29-1 to TRBJ2-3; TRBD1 agrees at 7 bases. Unmatched junction bases numbered 2, after V lost 0 bases and J lost 2 bases. The V gene's germline CDR1 is SQVTM and CDR2 ANQGSEA. This CDR3 spans 14 amino acids. The CDR3 DNA reads as TGCAGCGTTGAAGAAGGGACAGCCACAGATACGCAGTATTTT. Translated, it gives CSVEEGTATDTQYF.

The rearrangement uses TRBV15 and TRBJ2-3; D gene ambiguous. V was cut by 0 bases and J by 1 base, with 5 bases left in between. CDR1 is LNHNV and CDR2 is YYDKDF in the germline V gene (reference sequence). This CDR3 has 14 residues. CDR3 sequence: CATSREEGTDTQYF. The CDR3 DNA is TGTGCCACCAGCAGAGAAGAGGGCACAGATACGCAGTATTTT.

V gene TRBV27 combines with J gene TRBJ1-6; D not resolved. Germline CDR1 reads MNHEY; CDR2 reads SMNVEV (reference sequence). The CDR3 runs to 14 residues. Trimming removed 4 bases at V and 3 bases at J, with 7 bases between. For the CDR3, the DNA is TGTGCCAGCAGTTCCGAGGGCTATAATTCACCCCTCCACTTT. This gives the protein CASSSEGYNSPLHF.

This clone was seen a handful of times. The chain combines TRBV21-1 with TRBJ1-4; TRBD1 reflects the table's D call only, with no check against the DNA. TRBV21-1 is a recognized pseudogene. This CDR3 is 17 amino acids long. The CDR3 is CASSKGQGQVAAGKLFF. The CDR3 coding sequence is TGTGCCAGCAGCAAAGGGCAGGGACAAGTAGCCGCTGGAAAACTGTTTTTT.

This chain uses TRBV7-8 with TRBJ2-1, with D maybe TRBD1 (5 bases). Trimming took 7 bases from V and 5 from J, leaving 18 bases between them. Germline assignment: CDR1 SGHVS and CDR2 FQNEAQ. CDR3 size: 15 residues. CDR3 loop: CASTLAGAGNNEQFF. In nucleotides, the CDR3 is TGTGCCAGCACCCTGGCTGGGGCAGGCAACAATGAGCAGTTCTTC.

The rearrangement joins TRBV30 to TRBJ1-6; 7 bases agree with TRBD1. The trim removed 3 bases at V and 8 bases at J, leaving 4 bases unmatched. The CDR3 spans 13 residues. Germline CDR1 reads GTSNPN; CDR2 reads SVGIG (reference sequence). The CDR3 protein is CAWRDRRDSPLHF. In DNA form, the CDR3 reads TGTGCCTGGAGGGACAGGCGGGATTCACCCCTCCACTTT. Looking up the rest from reference TRBV30 and TRBJ1-6 gives the full variable domain: SQTIHQWPATLVQPVGSPLSLECTVEGTSNPNLYWYRQAAGRGLQLLFYSVGIGQISSEVPQNLSASRPQDRQFILSSKKLLLSDSGFYLCAWRDRRDSPLHFGNGTRLTVT.

The chain uses TRBV14 and TRBJ1-1; 10 nucleotides line up with TRBD1. V trimming: 6 bases; J trimming: 8 bases; junction bases outside the gene matches: 9. Germline assignment: CDR1 SGHDN and CDR2 FVKESK. The CDR3 covers 14 residues. Written as DNA, the CDR3 is TGTGCCAGCAGTCGGACAGGGGGGTTTAACGAAGCTTTCTTT. Protein product: CASSRTGGFNEAFF.

Comments on this clone: This CDR3 is also generated by other DNA sequences in the sample. This chain connects TRBV29-1 to TRBJ2-7, with 8 bases that match TRBD1. Unmatched junction bases numbered 4, after V lost 4 bases and J lost 2 bases. Germline CDR1 and CDR2: SQVTM and ANQGSEA. The CDR3 is 13 residues long. CDR3 coding DNA: TGCAGCGTTGGGACAGGGACGACCTACGAGCAGTACTTC. Its protein is CSVGTGTTYEQYF.

The genes are TRBV29-1 and TRBJ2-2; D remains ambiguous. The length of the CDR3 is 14 residues. V dropped 5 bases and J dropped 0 bases, with 10 bases sitting between them. CDR1 is SQVTM, CDR2 ANQGSEA, per germline. The CDR3: CSVYSETNTGELFF. The CDR3 coding sequence is TGCAGCGTTTATTCGGAGACGAACACCGGGGAGCTGTTTTTT.

This sequence joins TRBV6-1 and TRBJ1-6, with no clear D. The CDR3 sequence is 12 residues long. Trimming took 8 bases from V and 6 from J, leaving 8 bases between them. From germline, CDR1 is MNHNS and CDR2 SASEGT. CDR3 coding DNA: TGTGCCAGCGGCAACATTAATTCACCCCTCCACTTT. Its protein product is CASGNINSPLHF.

This chain joins TRBV6-1 and TRBJ2-1; 7 bases align to TRBD1. Germline CDR1 reads MNHNS; CDR2 reads SASEGT. The CDR3 spans 13 residues. V was clipped by 9 bases and J by 3 bases; unmatched bases: 5. CDR3 bases: TGTGCCAGTCGGGACAGCTACTACAATGAGCAGTTCTTC. Its translation: CASRDSYYNEQFF.

This clone appeared many times. This chain links TRBV13 with TRBJ2-1, with 13 bases aligning to TRBD2. This CDR3 spans 17 amino acids. With 5 bases clipped from V and 8 bases from J, the junction kept 12 bases outside the gene matches. Germline V lookup: CDR1 PRHDT, CDR2 FYEKMQ (reference sequence). The CDR3 coding sequence is TGTGCCAGCAGCCAAACTAGCGGGGGGGCCTCGGTATATGAGCAGTTCTTC. This gives the protein CASSQTSGGASVYEQFF.

The chain links TRBV11-3 to TRBJ2-1; no firm D call. From germline, CDR1 is SGHNT and CDR2 YENEEA. This CDR3 contains 12 residues. Trimming shortened V by 5 bases and J by 7 bases, and 9 bases separated the two germline ends. As DNA, the CDR3 is TGTGCCAGCAGCCTCTTTAGTAATGAGCAGTTCTTC. This sequence encodes CASSLFSNEQFF.

As concerns this clone: At one boundary the junction diverges from the germline segment, which might be a read error. The identical CDR3 is also encoded by other nucleotide sequences in the sample. This chain connects TRBV5-8 to TRBJ2-6; possibly TRBD1 for D (5 bases). This CDR3 comprises 14 residues. CDR1 and CDR2 (germline): SGHTS, YDEGEE. Here the CDR3 DNA reads TGTGCCAGCAGCTTAGGGGAAGGGGCCAACGTCTTGACTTTC. It is translated as CASSLGEGANVLTF.

The CDR3 protein is CASSLDRLAGGSNTGELFF. CDR3 bases: TGTGCCAGCAGCTTAGACCGACTAGCGGGGGGGTCGAACACCGGGGAGCTGTTTTTT. This rearrangement joins TRBV7-9 to TRBJ2-2; TRBD2 aligns across 14 bases. CDR3 size: 19 residues. The trim removed 1 base at V and 0 bases at J, leaving 4 bases unmatched. Looked up from germline, CDR1 is SEHNR and CDR2 is FQNEAQ (reference sequence).

The chain recombines TRBV7-8 with TRBJ1-2; D remains ambiguous. Germline CDR1 and CDR2: SGHVS and FQNEAQ. The CDR3 is 13 amino acids. The V gene lost 5 bases and the J gene lost 4 bases, with 11 bases spanning the gap. In DNA form, the CDR3 reads TGTGCCAGCAGCCACTCGGAGTCCTATGGCTACACCTTC. This translates into CASSHSESYGYTF.

DNA for the CDR3: TGTGCCAGCAGCACCGGGACAGGGCCCCGAGGAGGGGAGACCCAGTACTTC. As protein: CASSTGTGPRGGETQYF. The rearrangement links TRBV4-2 to TRBJ2-5, with 9 bases identical to TRBD1. The germline gives CDR1 LGHNA, CDR2 YNFKEQ. CDR3 length: 17 amino acids. V trimming: 5 bases; J trimming: 5 bases; junction bases outside the gene matches: 15.

The CDR3 nucleotides are TGTGCCAGCACTAGAGGACTAGAAGCAGATACGCAGTATTTT. This codes for CASTRGLEADTQYF. The chain uses TRBV2 and TRBJ2-3; 7 bases match TRBD2. V dropped 7 bases and J dropped 4; count of bases not matched to a gene: 8. Germline V gives CDR1 SNHLY, CDR2 FYNNEI. This CDR3 contains 14 residues.

V gene TRBV2 combines with J gene TRBJ2-7; tentative D call: TRBD1 (7 bases). V gave up 6 bases and J gave up 0 bases, with 21 bases separating them. The CDR3 runs 17 residues. The germline CDR1 and CDR2 sequences are SNHLY and FYNNEI. The CDR3, as DNA: TGTGCCAGCAGAGACAGGGAACGTAGCGGAACCTCCTACGAGCAGTACTTC. Its protein product is CASRDRERSGTSYEQYF.

The CDR3 coding sequence is TGTGCCTGGAGTGTCACTAGCGGGGGCTCGGAGTTCTTC. This codes for CAWSVTSGGSEFF. The chain has TRBV30 and TRBJ2-1; 11 nucleotides line up with TRBD2. The V and J ends lost 0 bases and 14 bases, in that order; junction bases with no gene match: 6. Germline loops: CDR1 GTSNPN, CDR2 SVGIG (reference sequence). This CDR3 has 13 amino acids.

The gene calls are TRBV10-3 and TRBJ1-5, with 9 bases fitting TRBD1. V shed 4 bases, J shed 2 bases, and the junction held 0 bases outside the gene matches. Germline loops: CDR1 ENHRY, CDR2 SYGVKD. The CDR3 length is 14 residues. CDR3: CAISGDRGNQPQHF. The DNA for the CDR3 is TGTGCCATCAGTGGGGACAGGGGCAATCAGCCCCAGCATTTT.

The rearrangement links TRBV6-5 to TRBJ1-5, with D uncertain. Trimming took 6 bases from V and 2 from J, leaving 14 bases between them. Germline CDR1 reads MNHEY; CDR2 reads SVGAGI. The CDR3 runs 15 residues. CDR3 in amino acids: CASRQLHSGNQPQHF. CDR3 nucleotide sequence: TGTGCCAGCAGGCAACTCCACAGTGGCAATCAGCCCCAGCATTTT.

The sample holds a few counts of this clone. The chain employs TRBV5-6 and TRBJ2-3; no reliable D call. CDR1 and CDR2 from the germline V gene are SGHDT and YYEEEE. V lost 1 base and J lost 1, with 4 bases in between. CDR3 length: 13 amino acids. Written as DNA, the CDR3 is TGTGCCAGCAGCTTGTATGGCACAGATACGCAGTATTTT. This gives the protein CASSLYGTDTQYF.

The chain carries TRBV19 and TRBJ2-3; perhaps TRBD2 as D (7 bases). The CDR3 length is 16 residues. V was shortened by 8 bases and J by 2 bases, with 20 bases between the two germline ends. Germline CDR1 is LNHDA and CDR2 is SQIVND (reference sequence). CDR3 loop: CASVEGGGHTTDTQYF. CDR3 sequence (DNA): TGTGCCAGTGTGGAGGGCGGGGGACATACCACAGATACGCAGTATTTT.

This chain uses TRBV6-4 with TRBJ1-1; 7 bases are shared with TRBD1. The V gene end was trimmed by 9 bases and the J gene end by 1 base; junction bases not matched to a gene: 8. Germline V gives CDR1 MRHNA, CDR2 SNTAGT. The CDR3 covers 14 residues. Here the CDR3 reads CAREGQQRNTEAFF. The CDR3 DNA sequence: TGTGCCAGAGAGGGACAGCAGAGGAACACTGAAGCTTTCTTT.

There are a few counts of this clone. The chain recombines TRBV2 with TRBJ1-6; D might be TRBD1 (5 bases). Between the trimmed V and J ends, which lost 5 bases and 8 bases, there was a span of 10 bases. CDR3 length: 13 residues. Germline V CDR1 and CDR2: SNHLY, FYNNEI. For the CDR3, the DNA is TGTGCCAGCAGTTCGGGGGGGTATTCACCCCTCCACTTT. Residues: CASSSGGYSPLHF.